Listed below are T cell receptor beta chains from one sample, sequenced in a study of T-cell memory formation after mild COVID-19. TCRdb called the 5' RACE reads again in MiXCR, with one record for every CDR3 protein. The data show about 150,000 distinct CDR3 sequences, around 27% seen once. Sequenced material: PBMCs or a T cell subset sorted from them (not recorded which). Receptors were obtained from an adult woman who had mild COVID-19 (a few samples of this study predate the infection). Cell type and time point are not known. The CDR3 runs from the conserved cysteine through the conserved F or W. A D gene is named only where the DNA matches it firmly. Only part of the rows carry a size: once, few, many, or a class if the clone is expanded.

D gene	V gene	clone size	J gene	CDR3 DNA	CDR3 protein
TRBD2	TRBV7-8	few	TRBJ2-7	TGTGCCAGCAGCCCGGGAGGGGGGCGTGAGCAGTACTTC	CASSPGGGREQYF
-	TRBV5-4	few	TRBJ1-6	TGTGCCAGCAGCCCTTATAATTCACCCCTCCACTTT	CASSPYNSPLHF
TRBD2	TRBV6-2/TRBV6-3	-	TRBJ2-5	TGTGCCAGCAGTCAGGGACTAGCGCGAGAGACCCAGTACTTC	CASSQGLARETQYF
TRBD2	TRBV4-1	-	TRBJ2-3	TGCGCCAGCAGCGAAAGCCCGGGACTAGCGGGGGGGTCCACAGATACGCAGTATTTT	CASSESPGLAGGSTDTQYF
-	TRBV7-9	-	TRBJ1-2	TGTGCCAGCAGCACGACGGGGACTAACTATGGCTACACCTTC	CASSTTGTNYGYTF
TRBD2	TRBV5-6	-	TRBJ2-7	TGTGCCAGCAGCTTTACTAGCGATTCCTACGAGCAGTACTTC	CASSFTSDSYEQYF
-	TRBV4-3	few	TRBJ2-1	TGCGCCAGCAGCCATGGGACCTACAATGAGCAGTTCTTC	CASSHGTYNEQFF
TRBD2	TRBV4-2	few	TRBJ2-1	TGTGCCAGCAGCCCCCCCGAGGGGAGGGCCTCCTACAATGAGCAGTTCTTC	CASSPPEGRASYNEQFF
TRBD1	TRBV7-6	-	TRBJ2-4	TGTGCCAGCAGCCCTGGTCCCGGGACAGGCATAACCAAAAACATTCAGTACTTC	CASSPGPGTGITKNIQYF
TRBD2	TRBV4-2	few	TRBJ2-5	TGTGCCAGCAGTCACACCATACTAGCGGGAGAGACCCAGTACTTC	CASSHTILAGETQYF
-	TRBV7-9	few	TRBJ2-3	TGTGCCAGCAGCTTAGCGATGGGACTGACTAGCACAGATACGCAGTATTTT	CASSLAMGLTSTDTQYF
TRBD2	TRBV25-1	-	TRBJ2-1	TGTGCCAGCAGTACTAGCGGGGACTACAATGAGCAGTTCTTC	CASSTSGDYNEQFF
-	TRBV6-6	-	TRBJ2-2	TGTGCCAGCGGGGAGATGCCGAACACCGGGGAGCTGTTTTTT	CASGEMPNTGELFF
TRBD1	TRBV15	few	TRBJ2-7	TGTGCCACCACCCCGTCTTTGACAGGGGAGCAGTACTTC	CATTPSLTGEQYF
-	TRBV5-1	few	TRBJ2-7	TGCGCCAGCAGCTTGGCCGAAGTGGACGAGCAGTACTTC	CASSLAEVDEQYF
TRBD2	TRBV7-9	-	TRBJ2-3	TGTGCCAGCAGCCCTTCTGTAGCGGGACCCAGCACAGATACGCAGTATTTT	CASSPSVAGPSTDTQYF
-	TRBV28	few	TRBJ2-3	TGTGCCAGCAGTCGGGGGACAGAGGCAGATACGCAGTATTTT	CASSRGTEADTQYF
-	TRBV7-7	once	TRBJ2-3	TGTGCCAGCAGCTTAGGAGCATCGGGTTATGTTACAGATACGCAGTATTTT	CASSLGASGYVTDTQYF
TRBD2	TRBV11-1	few	TRBJ2-5	TGTGCCAGCAGCGTTAGCGGGGGGGAGACCCAGTACTTC	CASSVSGGETQYF
-	TRBV10-2	-	TRBJ1-1	TGCGCCAGCAGTGAGTCACCAGGGGTGAACACTGAAGCTTTCTTT	CASSESPGVNTEAFF
-	TRBV30	-	TRBJ2-2	TGTGCCTGGAACAAGGCGAACACCGGGGAGCTGTTTTTT	CAWNKANTGELFF
-	TRBV4-1	-	TRBJ1-6	TGCGCCAGCAGCCAAGATCAAACAGGGCCTCATAATTCACCCCTCCACTTT	CASSQDQTGPHNSPLHF
-	TRBV12-3/TRBV12-4	-	TRBJ2-5	TGTGCCAGCGCGGTCCTTGGGGCGGAGACCCAGTACTTC	CASAVLGAETQYF
-	TRBV7-9	-	TRBJ1-3	TGTGCCAGCAGCTTTGACGGAAACACCATATATTTT	CASSFDGNTIYF
-	TRBV12-3/TRBV12-4	-	TRBJ1-3	TGTGCCAGCAGTTTTCGTGGAGCCGGAAACACCATATATTTT	CASSFRGAGNTIYF
TRBD1	TRBV4-1	few	TRBJ1-6	TGCGCCAGCAGCCAGGGACAGGGTTCACCCCTCCACTTT	CASSQGQGSPLHF
TRBD2	TRBV7-3	-	TRBJ2-5	TGTGCCAGCAGCTTAATGCGGCGGGAGGGTTTAGAGACCCAGTACTTC	CASSLMRREGLETQYF
-	TRBV15	few	TRBJ2-1	TGTGCCACCAGCAGAACGAGCGTCGGCTACAATGAGCAGTTCTTC	CATSRTSVGYNEQFF
TRBD2	TRBV27	few	TRBJ2-7	TGTGCCAGCAGCCTCCTTGCTGGGGGGGGCGAGCAGTACTTC	CASSLLAGGGEQYF
-	TRBV6-1	few	TRBJ2-7	TGTGCCAGCAGTGATAGAAGGGGTGGCTACGAGCAGTACTTC	CASSDRRGGYEQYF
-	TRBV7-6	few	TRBJ2-1	TGTGCCAGCAGCGACGGACAGAATGACAATGAGCAGTTCTTC	CASSDGQNDNEQFF
-	TRBV6-5	few	TRBJ2-3	TGTGCCAGCAGTCCCGGGGCTAACACAGATACGCAGTATTTT	CASSPGANTDTQYF
-	TRBV24-1	few	TRBJ1-1	TGTGCCACCAGTGACGAGACCGGGCCGGATGAAGCTTTCTTT	CATSDETGPDEAFF
TRBD2	TRBV7-2	few	TRBJ2-7	TGTGCCAGCAGCCTTCTCCTAGCGGGAGTAGGCTACGAGCAGTACTTC	CASSLLLAGVGYEQYF
-	TRBV12-3/TRBV12-4	-	TRBJ1-2	TGTGCCAGCAGTTTCTCTAGGGCGCCGGGGGATGGCTACACCTTC	CASSFSRAPGDGYTF
TRBD2	TRBV5-1	-	TRBJ2-1	TGCGCCAGCGGGACTACCCCTAATGAGCAGTTCTTC	CASGTTPNEQFF
TRBD2	TRBV6-5	-	TRBJ2-1	TGTGCCAGCAGGACCGGGACTAGCGGTTTCAATGAGCAGTTCTTC	CASRTGTSGFNEQFF
TRBD2	TRBV28	-	TRBJ2-5	TGTGCCAGCAGTTTACTGGCGGGAGGAGGGGTTTCGTGGGAGACCCAGTACTTC	CASSLLAGGGVSWETQYF
-	TRBV2	-	TRBJ2-7	TGTGCCAGCAGTGAAGGAACTAGAAACAACGAGCAGTACTTC	CASSEGTRNNEQYF
-	TRBV14	-	TRBJ1-2	TGTGCCAGCAGCCAAGACAGGGCGTATGGCTACACCTTC	CASSQDRAYGYTF
TRBD2	TRBV12-3/TRBV12-4	few	TRBJ2-2	TGTGCCAGCAGGGGACTCAGCGGGGCCCACACCGGGGAGCTGTTTTTT	CASRGLSGAHTGELFF
-	TRBV6-5	-	TRBJ1-6	TGTGCCAGCAGTGGATTGTATAATTCACCCCTCCACTTT	CASSGLYNSPLHF
TRBD2	TRBV7-9	once	TRBJ2-1	TGTGCCGCGTCCCGGTTAGCGGGGGATCTGTTCTTC	CAASRLAGDLFF
-	TRBV9	-	TRBJ1-1	TGTGCCAGCAGCGTAGGTAAGAACACTGAAGCTTTCTTT	CASSVGKNTEAFF
-	TRBV4-3	few	TRBJ1-4	TGCGCCAGCAGCCAAGATCGTGTCGACAGGTCTTCTAATGAAAAACTGTTTTTT	CASSQDRVDRSSNEKLFF
-	TRBV7-3	-	TRBJ2-1	TGTGCCAGCAGCCCAGATGCCACTGGGAATGAGCAGTTCTTC	CASSPDATGNEQFF
-	TRBV12-3/TRBV12-4	-	TRBJ1-1	TGTGCCAGCACCGGTGGGCTGATGAACACTGAAGCTTTCTTT	CASTGGLMNTEAFF
-	TRBV9	-	TRBJ2-3	TGTGCCAGCAGCGTATGGGAACAGCCTAGCACAGATACGCAGTATTTT	CASSVWEQPSTDTQYF
-	TRBV3-1	few	TRBJ1-5	TGTGCCAGCAGCCAAGATCCGGGGGGGAATTGGGATAGCAATCAGCCCCAGCATTTT	CASSQDPGGNWDSNQPQHF
-	TRBV21-1	-	TRBJ1-1	TGTGCCAGCAGCAAAGTTGGGGGGAACACTGAAGCTTTCTTT	CASSKVGGNTEAFF
-	TRBV24-1	once	TRBJ2-5	TGTGCCACCAGTGATCCTACAGCGATTCAAGAGACCCAGTACTTC	CATSDPTAIQETQYF